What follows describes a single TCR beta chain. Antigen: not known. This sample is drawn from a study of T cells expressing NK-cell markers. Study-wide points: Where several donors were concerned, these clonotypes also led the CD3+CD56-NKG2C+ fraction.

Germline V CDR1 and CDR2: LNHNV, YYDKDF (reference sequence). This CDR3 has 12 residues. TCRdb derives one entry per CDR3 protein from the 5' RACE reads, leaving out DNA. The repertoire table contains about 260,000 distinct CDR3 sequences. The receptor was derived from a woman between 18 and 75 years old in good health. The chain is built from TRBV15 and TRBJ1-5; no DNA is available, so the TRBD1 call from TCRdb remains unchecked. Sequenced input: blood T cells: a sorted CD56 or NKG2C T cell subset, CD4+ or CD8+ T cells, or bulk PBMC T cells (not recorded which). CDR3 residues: CAVRTGGQPQHF.